These T cell receptor beta chains were read from a single sample in a study of cytomegalovirus exposure and HLA in healthy donors. Produced via immunoSEQ multiplex PCR; TCRdb's table is partial and in-frame only. The sample contains 90,000 to 100,000 clones, around 80% of which appear only once. Sequencing was carried out using PBMCs. Source of these receptors: a man aged 18 to 30 in good health and CMV-seronegative. Both conserved end residues are part of each CDR3. The D gene is left open where the match is weak. A clone size is listed for some rows: how often the clone was seen (once, few, many), or a class if it is expanded.

V gene,D gene,clone size,J gene,CDR3 protein,CDR3 DNA
TRBV11-2,TRBD2,NA,TRBJ2-7,CASSLGLAGAGYEQYF,TGTGCCAGCAGCCTCGGACTAGCGGGGGCGGGCTACGAGCAGTACTTC
TRBV6-6,NA,NA,TRBJ1-2,CASSYEAAYGYTF,TGTGCCAGCAGTTACGAGGCTGCCTATGGCTACACCTTC
TRBV19,NA,NA,TRBJ1-6,CASTPRSSYNSPLHF,TGTGCCAGTACCCCCAGAAGCTCCTATAATTCACCCCTCCACTTT
TRBV7-3,NA,NA,TRBJ1-1,CASSLTSDTVNTEAFF,TGTGCCAGCAGCTTAACTAGCGACACTGTGAACACTGAAGCTTTCTTT
TRBV7-9,NA,NA,TRBJ1-4,CSSSLEGALRKLFF,TGTTCCAGCAGCTTGGAAGGGGCCCTAAGGAAACTGTTTTTT
TRBV19,NA,NA,TRBJ1-5,CATTSPGGNQPQHF,TGTGCCACCACCTCCCCAGGGGGCAATCAGCCCCAGCATTTT
TRBV30,NA,NA,TRBJ1-2,CAWLWNRLGNYGYTF,TGTGCCTGGCTTTGGAACAGGTTGGGCAACTATGGCTACACCTTC
TRBV4-1,TRBD2,NA,TRBJ2-5,CASSYGLVGLKETQYF,TGCGCCAGCAGCTACGGACTAGTTGGCCTAAAAGAGACCCAGTACTTC
TRBV19,TRBD1,once,TRBJ1-5,CASSIGDRGWGQPQHF,TGTGCCAGTAGTATCGGAGACAGGGGATGGGGTCAGCCCCAGCATTTT
TRBV7-2,TRBD2,NA,TRBJ2-5,CASSLVGLAGGGETQYF,TGTGCCAGCAGCTTAGTTGGACTAGCGGGGGGCGGGGAGACCCAGTACTTC
TRBV27,TRBD1,NA,TRBJ1-6,CASSSFTGGWGSYNSPLHF,TGTGCCAGCAGTTCCTTCACAGGGGGCTGGGGCTCCTATAATTCACCCCTCCACTTT
TRBV4-1,NA,NA,TRBJ2-1,CASSQDTSRNEQFF,TGCGCCAGCAGCCAAGATACCAGCAGGAATGAGCAGTTCTTC
TRBV7-6,TRBD1,NA,TRBJ1-2,CASSLSQGASGYTF,TGTGCCAGCAGCTTAAGCCAGGGGGCAAGTGGCTACACCTTC
TRBV5-1,TRBD1,few,TRBJ2-7,CASSLALRAGGRNPSYEQYF,TGCGCCAGCAGCTTGGCGCTGAGGGCAGGGGGCCGCAACCCCTCCTACGAGCAGTACTTC
TRBV12-5,TRBD1,NA,TRBJ1-5,CATPRRGTGNNQPQHF,TGTGCTACCCCACGGCGAGGGACAGGGAATAATCAGCCCCAGCATTTT
TRBV15,NA,NA,TRBJ2-3,CATSRDRGGTVFTDTQYF,TGTGCCACCAGCAGAGATAGAGGCGGGACAGTGTTTACAGATACGCAGTATTTT
TRBV7-9,NA,NA,TRBJ1-1,CASSSQLEAFF,TGTGCCAGCAGTTCACAGCTTGAAGCTTTCTTT
TRBV7-3,TRBD1,NA,TRBJ1-2,CASTNTGVVYGYTF,TGTGCCAGCACCAACACAGGGGTCGTCTATGGCTACACCTTC
TRBV7-9,NA,once,TRBJ2-7,CASSPADSLPYEQYF,TGTGCCAGCAGCCCTGCAGACAGCCTACCCTACGAGCAGTACTTC
TRBV6-1,NA,NA,TRBJ1-1,CASTLDRMNTEAFF,TGTGCCAGCACTCTTGACAGGATGAACACTGAAGCTTTCTTT
TRBV10-2,TRBD1,NA,TRBJ1-2,CASSSGGNYGYTF,TGCGCCAGCAGTTCAGGGGGCAACTATGGCTACACCTTC
TRBV9,TRBD2,NA,TRBJ2-7,CASSMSSGGPTYEQYF,TGTGCCAGCAGCATGAGTAGCGGGGGGCCAACCTACGAGCAGTACTTC
TRBV19,TRBD1,once,TRBJ2-6,CASSTSPGQGSVSGANVLTF,TGTGCCAGTAGTACCTCTCCGGGACAGGGATCGGTCTCTGGGGCCAACGTCCTGACTTTC
TRBV19,NA,NA,TRBJ2-3,CASSNRPGDTQYF,TGTGCCAGTAGTAACAGGCCCGGGGATACGCAGTATTTT
TRBV7-2,NA,NA,TRBJ2-7,CASSSGQNYEQYF,TGTGCCAGCAGCTCGGGACAAAACTACGAGCAGTACTTC
TRBV19,NA,once,TRBJ2-6,CASSIALARAGANVLTF,TGTGCCAGTAGTATAGCCCTAGCTCGGGCTGGGGCCAACGTCCTGACTTTC
TRBV10-3,TRBD1,NA,TRBJ1-1,CAISPGQGLRTEAFF,TGTGCCATCAGCCCGGGACAGGGTTTGAGGACTGAAGCTTTCTTT
TRBV6-4,TRBD1,NA,TRBJ2-1,CASSPGQGYREQFF,TGTGCCAGCAGTCCGGGACAGGGGTACCGAGAGCAGTTCTTC